This entry describes one T cell receptor (beta chain). This specimen belongs to a study of blood T cell repertoires in COVID-19. Across the study: The United States, Italy and Spain supplied acute and convalescent COVID-19 samples. Sample material is recorded as cDNA or gDNA derived from T cells, B-cell-depleted T cells, or PBMCs.

Per the original data handling: It was from reference gene primer amplification that nucleated cell counts were estimated. Sequencing was performed with immunoSEQ multiplex PCR; in TCRdb, only in-frame clones are kept and a portion is missing. V, J and clone size are those of that table, while D and trimming were read from the DNA. The sample includes about 49,000 clones, around 82% seen only once; the top ten take about 2.9%. Germline lookup yields CDR1 LGHDT and CDR2 YNNKEL (reference sequence). The V gene end was trimmed by 3 bases and the J gene end by 6 bases; junction bases not matched to a gene: 8. The CDR3 extends over 15 amino acids.

The sequenced sample consisted of peripheral blood. The gene calls are TRBV3-1 (or the pseudogene TRBV3-2) and TRBJ1-2; 9 bases are shared with TRBD1. The origin of this receptor is a woman aged 55-75 years with acute or convalescent COVID-19. CDR3 residues: CASSHTGTGLNGYTF. CDR3 bases: TGTGCCAGCAGCCACACCGGGACAGGGCTAAATGGCTACACCTTC.